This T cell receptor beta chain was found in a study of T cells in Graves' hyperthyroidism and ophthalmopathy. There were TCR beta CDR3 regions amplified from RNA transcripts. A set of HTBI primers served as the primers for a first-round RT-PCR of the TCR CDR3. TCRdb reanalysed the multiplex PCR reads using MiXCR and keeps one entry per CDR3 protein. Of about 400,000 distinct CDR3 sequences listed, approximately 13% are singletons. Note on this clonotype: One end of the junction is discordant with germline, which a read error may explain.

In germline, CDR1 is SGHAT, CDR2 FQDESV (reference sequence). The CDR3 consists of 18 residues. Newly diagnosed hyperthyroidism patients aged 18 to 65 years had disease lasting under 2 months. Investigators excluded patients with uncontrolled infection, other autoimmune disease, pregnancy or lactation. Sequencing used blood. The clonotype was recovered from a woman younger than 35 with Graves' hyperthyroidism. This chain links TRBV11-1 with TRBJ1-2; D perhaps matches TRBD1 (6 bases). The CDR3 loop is CASSQDRGGGGGAYGYTF. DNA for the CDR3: TGCGCCAGCAGCCAAGATCGAGGAGGTGGGGGGGGCGCCTATGGCTACACCTTC.